What follows describes a single T cell receptor (beta chain). Its antigen is unknown. The CDR3 is 13 residues long. The germline V gene encodes CDR1 LNHDA and CDR2 SQIVND (reference sequence). The V end lost 5 bases, the J end lost 4 bases, and 11 bases lay between the germline ends. The data are from a study of spatial heterogeneity in lung cancer. Study-level information: Sequences of the beta chain were consistently detected in greater numbers than alpha-chain sequences. Study results and limitations: Follow-up blood showed ubiquitous expanded tumor TCRs less than blood at resection did.

Single TCR cDNA molecules each had their own unique molecular identifier. TCRdb used MiXCR to reprocess the 5' RACE reads, holding one entry per CDR3 protein. The table has some 38,000 distinct CDR3 sequences, around 7.5% seen once. Time point denoted: sample taken at primary tumor resection. V gene TRBV19 combines with J gene TRBJ2-5; no clear D gene. The receptor was isolated from a male donor with early-stage non-small cell lung cancer. The source was PBMCs, collected at surgery. The CDR3 sequence: CASSARPGETQYF. CDR3 DNA sequence: TGTGCCAGTAGTGCAAGGCCCGGAGAGACCCAGTACTTC.